This is a list of T cell receptor beta chains from one sample in a study of graft-versus-host responses after intestinal transplantation. These TCRs' antigens remain unknown. Clones were sequenced by immunoSEQ multiplex PCR, and TCRdb holds only the in-frame ones, with some missing. The data contain over 100,000 clones, about 95% of them seen just once; the ten biggest clones take up roughly 3.5%. The input for sequencing was unstimulated CD8+ T cells sorted from spleen or lymph node cells, taken before intestinal transplant. Source of these receptors: a human donor who received an intestinal transplant. CDR3s include the opening cysteine and the closing phenylalanine or tryptophan. A D gene is named only where the DNA matches it firmly. Size is stated for part of the rows, as once, few or many counts, or as a class when the clone is expanded.

v_gene: TRBV30
abundance: once
j_gene: TRBJ1-2
d_gene: .
CDR3aa: CAWSGGPNYGYTF
CDR3nt: TGTGCCTGGAGTGGAGGCCCTAACTATGGCTACACCTTC

v_gene: TRBV4-2
abundance: .
j_gene: TRBJ2-3
d_gene: .
CDR3aa: CASSQESPRTDTQYF
CDR3nt: TGTGCCAGCAGCCAAGAATCACCCCGCACAGATACGCAGTATTTT

v_gene: TRBV27
abundance: .
j_gene: TRBJ2-3
d_gene: TRBD2
CDR3aa: CASSISGKSDTQYF
CDR3nt: TGTGCCAGCAGTATTAGCGGGAAGTCAGATACGCAGTATTTT

v_gene: TRBV28
abundance: .
j_gene: TRBJ2-1
d_gene: .
CDR3aa: CASSPRDEQFF
CDR3nt: TGTGCCAGCAGTCCCCGAGATGAGCAGTTCTTC

v_gene: TRBV9
abundance: .
j_gene: TRBJ1-3
d_gene: .
CDR3aa: CASSVDGGRSGNTIYF
CDR3nt: TGTGCCAGCAGCGTAGATGGGGGTAGGTCTGGAAACACCATATATTTT

v_gene: TRBV2
abundance: .
j_gene: TRBJ2-7
d_gene: .
CDR3aa: CASLGGTASSYEQYF
CDR3nt: TGTGCCAGCTTGGGAGGGACAGCGTCCTCCTACGAGCAGTACTTC

v_gene: TRBV7-9
abundance: .
j_gene: TRBJ2-3
d_gene: TRBD1
CDR3aa: CASSHKEDRALNTQYF
CDR3nt: TGTGCCAGCAGCCACAAGGAGGACAGGGCTTTGAATACGCAGTATTTT

v_gene: TRBV4-2
abundance: .
j_gene: TRBJ1-1
d_gene: TRBD1
CDR3aa: CASSQVPGGGTEAFF
CDR3nt: TGTGCCAGCAGCCAAGTACCAGGGGGAGGCACTGAAGCTTTCTTT

v_gene: TRBV13
abundance: once
j_gene: TRBJ2-7
d_gene: TRBD2
CDR3aa: CASSQRTSGRFSEQYF
CDR3nt: TGTGCCAGCAGCCAACGGACTAGCGGGAGATTTAGCGAGCAGTACTTC

v_gene: TRBV27
abundance: .
j_gene: TRBJ1-1
d_gene: .
CDR3aa: CASSVGRGNTEAFF
CDR3nt: TGTGCCAGCAGTGTGGGTCGGGGGAACACTGAAGCTTTCTTT

v_gene: TRBV19
abundance: .
j_gene: TRBJ2-7
d_gene: TRBD2
CDR3aa: CASSSGRAYEQYF
CDR3nt: TGTGCCAGTAGTAGCGGGAGGGCCTACGAGCAGTACTTC

v_gene: TRBV5-8
abundance: .
j_gene: TRBJ1-1
d_gene: .
CDR3aa: CASSLTIMNTEAFF
CDR3nt: TGTGCCAGCAGCTTGACAATAATGAACACTGAAGCTTTCTTT

v_gene: TRBV7-7
abundance: .
j_gene: TRBJ2-7
d_gene: TRBD1
CDR3aa: CASSAGTGSGYEQYF
CDR3nt: TGTGCCAGCAGCGCCGGGACAGGGAGTGGGTACGAGCAGTACTTC

v_gene: TRBV6-5
abundance: .
j_gene: TRBJ2-3
d_gene: TRBD2
CDR3aa: CASSYSKRERTDTQYF
CDR3nt: TGTGCCAGCAGTTACTCAAAGCGGGAGCGCACAGATACGCAGTATTTT

v_gene: TRBV5-6
abundance: .
j_gene: TRBJ1-6
d_gene: TRBD1
CDR3aa: CASSLAGQGPYNSPLHF
CDR3nt: TGTGCCAGCAGCTTGGCGGGACAGGGGCCCTATAATTCACCCCTCCACTTT

v_gene: TRBV4-3
abundance: .
j_gene: TRBJ2-1
d_gene: TRBD2
CDR3aa: CASSPYSSGRGNEQFF
CDR3nt: TGCGCCAGCAGCCCCTACTCTAGCGGGAGAGGAAATGAGCAGTTCTTC

v_gene: TRBV28
abundance: .
j_gene: TRBJ2-1
d_gene: .
CDR3aa: CASSANEQFF
CDR3nt: TGTGCCAGCAGTGCGAATGAGCAGTTCTTC